This T cell receptor (beta chain) was captured in a study of human T cells and chemical hapten exposure. The study extracted total RNA from unfractionated whole blood. Via MiXCR, TCRdb re-called the 5' RACE reads, giving one row per CDR3 protein. The sample carries approximately 150,000 distinct CDR3 sequences, 3.5% to 5% recorded once. The CDR3 covers 15 residues. V lost 0 bases and J lost 7; bases outside the gene matches: 10. Germline V gene sequence: CDR1 SQVTM, CDR2 ANQGSEA. A few counts support this clonotype. The chain joins TRBV29-1 to TRBJ1-2; 8 nucleotides line up with TRBD1. The clonotype originates from a female donor in good health. CDR3 amino acids: CSVEDYGQGDVGYTF. The CDR3 DNA reads TGCAGCGTTGAAGATTATGGACAGGGAGATGTTGGCTACACCTTC.